This TCR beta chain was sequenced for a study of cytomegalovirus exposure and HLA in healthy donors. Study observations and caveats: Serostatus for CMV was the only available immune exposure information.

With 60 Vbeta and 13 Jbeta primers, the PCR was carried out. TCRdb's copy holds only in-frame clones and misses some; the assay was immunoSEQ multiplex PCR. Here the sample spans around 150,000 clones, approximately 67% being singletons. There are 15 residues in the CDR3. Losses at the gene ends were 6 bases for V and 3 bases for J; bases not matched to a gene: 7. Germline CDR1 is SNHLY and CDR2 is FYNNEI. This clone was seen only a few times. Its antigen remains unknown. The rearrangement uses TRBV2 and TRBJ1-2, with 10 bases aligning to TRBD1. This TCR derives from a woman aged 18-29 years in good health and CMV-seropositive. The sample was PBMCs. CDR3 in amino acids: CASSGQGGGYYGYTF. The CDR3 nucleotides read TGTGCCAGCAGCGGACAGGGGGGAGGTTACTATGGCTACACCTTC.